The 12 T cell receptor beta chains below come from one sample, sequenced in a study of cytomegalovirus exposure and HLA in healthy donors. Only in-frame clones appear in the TCRdb table, and some are missing; sequencing was by immunoSEQ multiplex PCR. This table holds hundreds of thousands of clones, roughly 84% found once. Source material: PBMCs. Receptors originate from a woman between 18 and 29 years old in good health and CMV-seropositive.

This chain joins TRBV4-1 and TRBJ2-3; 8 positions match TRBD1. The V and J ends lost 1 base and 3 bases, in that order; junction bases with no gene match: 3. The germline gives CDR1 MGHRA, CDR2 YSYEKL. The CDR3 is 15 amino acids. The CDR3: CASSQAGGGTDTQYF. The CDR3 DNA reads as TGCGCCAGCAGCCAAGCAGGGGGCGGGACAGATACGCAGTATTTT.

This chain joins TRBV28 and TRBJ1-5; 7 bases map to TRBD1. The J segment lost 5 bases and the V segment lost 2 bases, leaving 15 bases of the junction unmatched. Germline V CDR1 and CDR2: MDHEN, SYDVKM. This CDR3 contains 18 residues. The CDR3 protein is CASSLPNLGQPKHQPQHF. CDR3 nucleotide sequence: TGTGCCAGCAGTTTACCCAACCTGGGACAGCCTAAACATCAGCCCCAGCATTTT.

This chain links TRBV7-9 with TRBJ1-2, with D possibly being TRBD1 (5 bases). V lost 5 bases, J lost 3 bases, and 22 bases lay in between. There are 17 residues in the CDR3. Germline CDR1 reads SEHNR; CDR2 reads FQNEAQ (reference sequence). The CDR3 is CASSPNPLAGFYYGYTF. DNA of the CDR3: TGTGCCAGCAGCCCAAACCCCCTCGCAGGGTTTTACTATGGCTACACCTTC.

The rearrangement joins TRBV5-1 to TRBJ2-7, with 11 nucleotides matching TRBD1. With 4 bases clipped from V and 2 bases from J, the junction kept 11 bases outside the gene matches. This CDR3 has 17 residues. CDR1 and CDR2 (germline): SGHRS, YFSETQ. The DNA for the CDR3 is TGCGCCAGCAGCCCGAGGACAGGGGGCGTCTTTACCTACGAGCAGTACTTC. Its protein product is CASSPRTGGVFTYEQYF.

This rearrangement joins TRBV5-8 to TRBJ1-5; 9 bases line up with TRBD1. CDR3 length: 15 amino acids. With 1 base clipped from V and 7 bases from J, the junction kept 6 bases outside the gene matches. CDR1 SGHTS and CDR2 YDEGEE come from the germline V gene. The CDR3 region is CASSLRWTGEQPQHF. The DNA for the CDR3 is TGTGCCAGCAGCTTGAGGTGGACAGGGGAACAGCCCCAGCATTTT.

V is TRBV5-1 and J is TRBJ2-3; 11 bases align to TRBD2. V lost 4 bases and J lost 2; bases outside the gene matches: 6. Germline V lookup: CDR1 SGHRS, CDR2 YFSETQ. CDR3 length: 16 amino acids. The CDR3 DNA reads as TGCGCCAGCAGCCTCCGGACTAGCGGGTTCACAGATACGCAGTATTTT. As protein: CASSLRTSGFTDTQYF.

This chain connects TRBV10-1 to TRBJ2-7; 9 bases match TRBD1. Germline V lookup: CDR1 WNHNN, CDR2 SYGVQD (reference sequence). Trimming at V came to 3 bases and at J to 4 bases, leaving 4 bases not matched to a gene. The CDR3 is 14 amino acids. CDR3 nucleotides: TGCGCCAGCAGTGATCCGGGACAGGGTTACGAGCAGTACTTC. It specifies CASSDPGQGYEQYF.

Comment on this clone: Additional DNA sequences in this sample encode the identical CDR3. This rearrangement joins TRBV30 to TRBJ2-1; D call uncertain. Trimming pared 4 bases from V and 8 bases from J, leaving 12 bases between. The CDR3 has 12 residues. CDR1 is GTSNPN and CDR2 is SVGIG in the germline V gene (reference sequence). CDR3 sequence: CAWMALLDEQFF. In nucleotides, the CDR3 is TGTGCCTGGATGGCCCTTTTGGATGAGCAGTTCTTC.

This clone was detected only a few times. The genes are TRBV19 and TRBJ2-7; TRBD2 is a possible D gene (6 bases). Trimming took off 9 bases at V and 0 bases at J, with 6 bases between the two ends. CDR3 length: 11 amino acids. CDR1 is LNHDA and CDR2 is SQIVND in the germline V gene (reference sequence). CDR3 nucleotide sequence: TGTGCCAGCGGGAGCTCCTACGAGCAGTACTTC. Protein sequence: CASGSSYEQYF.

This clone was observed once. The chain has TRBV4-1 and TRBJ2-7, with TRBD2 identical over 11 bases. V dropped 2 bases and J dropped 3; count of bases not matched to a gene: 6. The CDR3 length is 16 residues. Germline assignment: CDR1 MGHRA and CDR2 YSYEKL. CDR3 nucleotide sequence: TGCGCCAGCAGCCAAAGCGGGACTAGCGGTTTCTACGAGCAGTACTTC. It encodes CASSQSGTSGFYEQYF.

This chain uses TRBV7-9 with TRBJ2-7, with 15 bases aligning to TRBD2. CDR1 SEHNR and CDR2 FQNEAQ come from the germline V gene (reference sequence). This CDR3 has 19 amino acids. With V trimmed by 0 bases and J by 2 bases, 8 bases remained unmatched. The CDR3 reads CASSLAWRTSGRAPYEQYF. CDR3 nucleotide sequence: TGTGCCAGCAGCTTAGCGTGGAGGACTAGCGGGAGGGCCCCCTACGAGCAGTACTTC.

This clone was recorded once. V and J are TRBV6-6 and TRBJ1-3, with D possibly TRBD1 on 5 matching bases. Germline loops: CDR1 MNHNY, CDR2 SVGAGI (reference sequence). This CDR3 region has 15 residues. V gave up 8 bases and J gave up 4 bases, with 18 bases separating them. CDR3: CASLSRGSGGNTIYF. The CDR3 nucleotides are TGTGCCAGCCTATCAAGGGGATCGGGCGGAAACACCATATATTTT.